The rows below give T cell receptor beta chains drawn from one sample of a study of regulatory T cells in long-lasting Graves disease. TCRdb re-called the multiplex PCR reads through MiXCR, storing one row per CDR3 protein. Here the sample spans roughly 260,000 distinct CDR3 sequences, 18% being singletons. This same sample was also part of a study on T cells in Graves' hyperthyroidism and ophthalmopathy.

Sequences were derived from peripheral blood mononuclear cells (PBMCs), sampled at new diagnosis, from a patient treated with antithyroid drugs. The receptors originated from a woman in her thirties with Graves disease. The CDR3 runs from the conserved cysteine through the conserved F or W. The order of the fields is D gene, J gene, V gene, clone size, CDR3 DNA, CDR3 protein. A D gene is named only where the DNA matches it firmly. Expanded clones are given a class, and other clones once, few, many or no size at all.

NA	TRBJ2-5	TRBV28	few	TGTGCCAGCAGTTCGGGTTTTTGGGGCAGGGGCACCCAAGAGACCCAGTACTTC	CASSSGFWGRGTQETQYF
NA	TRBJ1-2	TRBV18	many	TGTGCCAGCTCGCGGGACGGCAATGGCTACACCTTC	CASSRDGNGYTF
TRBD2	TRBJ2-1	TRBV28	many	TGTGCCAGTTATAGCGGGGGAGACTCCTACAATGAGCAGTTCTTC	CASYSGGDSYNEQFF
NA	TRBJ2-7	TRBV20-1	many	TGCAGTGCGCATACAGGGATCAGCTCCTACGAGCAGTACTTC	CSAHTGISSYEQYF
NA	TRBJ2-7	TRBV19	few	TGTGCCAGTACCAGGGGGGCCGGCTACGAGCAGTACTTC	CASTRGAGYEQYF
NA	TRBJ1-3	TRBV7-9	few	TGTGCCAGCAGCTCCCCGCTAGAGACCTCTGGAAACACCATATATTTT	CASSSPLETSGNTIYF
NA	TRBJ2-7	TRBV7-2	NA	TGTGCCAGCAGCTTCGGGGCCTCCTACGAGCAGTACTTC	CASSFGASYEQYF
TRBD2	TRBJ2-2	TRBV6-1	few	TGTGCCAGCAGCAAGCGGACTAGCGGGGGCACCGGGGAGCTGTTTTTT	CASSKRTSGGTGELFF
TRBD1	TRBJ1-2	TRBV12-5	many	TGTGCTAGTGGTTTTGGTACGGGACAGGACCCGAACTATGGCTACACCTTC	CASGFGTGQDPNYGYTF
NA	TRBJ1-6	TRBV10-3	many	TGTGCCATCAGTGAAAGCTCCTATAATTCACCCCTCCACTTT	CAISESSYNSPLHF
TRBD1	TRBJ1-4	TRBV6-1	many	TGTGCCAGCAGTGCTCTACTGACAGGGAAGACAGCAACTAATGAAAAACTGTTTTTT	CASSALLTGKTATNEKLFF
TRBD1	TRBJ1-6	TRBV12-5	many	TGTGCTAGTGGTTTGGTTTTGGGGACAGAAGATTATAATTCACCCCTCCACTTT	CASGLVLGTEDYNSPLHF
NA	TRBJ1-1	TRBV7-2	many	TGTGCCAGCAGCCTGGGGTGGAGGGGGACTGAAGCTTTCTTT	CASSLGWRGTEAFF
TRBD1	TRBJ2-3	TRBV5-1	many	TGCGCCAGCAGCTCGGGACAGCCTAACGTTCGAGATACGCAGTATTTT	CASSSGQPNVRDTQYF